These 24 T cell receptor beta chains share one sample of origin, sequenced in a study of cytomegalovirus exposure and HLA in healthy donors. The study ran its PCR with 60 Vbeta and 13 Jbeta primers. The assay was immunoSEQ multiplex PCR, and TCRdb's table has in-frame clones only and misses some. Of fewer than 250,000 clones in the sample, about 84% were seen once. Specimen: PBMCs. Receptor source: a woman aged 30 to 39 in good health and CMV-seropositive.

The rearrangement uses TRBV9 and TRBJ2-3, with TRBD1 matching 8 bases. This CDR3 has 19 residues. V was clipped by 1 base and J by 2 bases; unmatched bases: 15. CDR1 is SGDLS and CDR2 is YYNGEE in the germline V gene. The CDR3 sequence is CASSVFPDRAPQSTDTQYF. For the CDR3, the DNA is TGTGCCAGCAGCGTATTTCCGGACAGGGCTCCCCAATCCACAGATACGCAGTATTTT.

This clone was seen only once. This chain connects TRBV7-9 to TRBJ2-5, with a weak D call TRBD2 (5 bases). The V end lost 10 bases, the J end lost 2 bases, and 17 bases lay between the germline ends. This CDR3 has 14 residues. Germline loops: CDR1 SEHNR, CDR2 FQNEAQ (reference sequence). CDR3 amino acids: CATTADLKQETQYF. In DNA form, the CDR3 reads TGTGCCACCACGGCGGACTTAAAGCAAGAGACCCAGTACTTC.

The rearrangement joins TRBV4-1 to TRBJ2-3; 14 positions agree with TRBD2. The CDR3 length is 17 residues. V lost 3 bases to trimming and J lost 4 bases; unmatched junction nucleotides: 6. The germline V gene encodes CDR1 MGHRA and CDR2 YSYEKL. This CDR3 reads CASSHDSGLAGADTQYF. CDR3 in DNA: TGCGCCAGCAGCCACGACTCGGGACTAGCGGGAGCAGATACGCAGTATTTT.

This chain connects TRBV5-1 to TRBJ1-1, with D maybe TRBD1 (5 bases). This CDR3 contains 14 residues. V was cut by 4 bases and J by 4 bases, with 14 bases left in between. The germline gives CDR1 SGHRS, CDR2 YFSETQ. The CDR3 DNA reads TGCGCCAGCAGCATCTCGGGACTTAGCACTGAAGCTTTCTTT. Translated: CASSISGLSTEAFF.

This chain links TRBV6-5 with TRBJ1-6; a possible D gene is TRBD1 (5 bases). The CDR3 runs 15 residues. Germline V lookup: CDR1 MNHEY, CDR2 SVGAGI. The V and J ends lost 2 bases and 6 bases respectively, with 11 bases between them. CDR3 amino acids: CASSYGRQLNSPLHF. The CDR3 DNA reads as TGTGCCAGCAGTTACGGGCGACAGCTTAATTCACCCCTCCACTTT.

The chain recombines TRBV28 with TRBJ1-2; TRBD1 matches 7 bases. V trimming: 3 bases; J trimming: 4 bases; junction bases outside the gene matches: 11. The CDR3 totals 16 residues. CDR1 is MDHEN, CDR2 SYDVKM, per germline. CDR3 residues: CASSFETGEGRYGYTF. In nucleotides, the CDR3 is TGTGCCAGCAGTTTCGAAACAGGGGAAGGTCGCTATGGCTACACCTTC.

The J gene is TRBJ2-7, the V gene TRBV30; 8 bases map to TRBD1. CDR1 is GTSNPN and CDR2 is SVGIG in the germline V gene (reference sequence). V trimming: 4 bases; J trimming: 6 bases; junction bases outside the gene matches: 2. This CDR3 spans 11 amino acids. In DNA form, the CDR3 reads TGTGCCTGGACCGGGACAGGCGAGCAGTACTTC. Its translation: CAWTGTGEQYF. Filled out from reference TRBV30 and TRBJ2-7, the complete variable domain reads SQTIHQWPATLVQPVGSPLSLECTVEGTSNPNLYWYRQAAGRGLQLLFYSVGIGQISSEVPQNLSASRPQDRQFILSSKKLLLSDSGFYLCAWTGTGEQYFGPGTRLTVT.

Here the CDR3 reads CASRAGPNTEAFF. CDR3 bases: TGTGCCAGCAGAGCGGGGCCGAACACTGAAGCTTTCTTT. The chain couples TRBV7-3 to TRBJ1-1; tentatively, D is TRBD1 (5 bases). The germline V gene has CDR1 SGHTA and CDR2 FQGTGA. V was trimmed by 6 bases and J by 1 base, leaving 9 bases between them. This CDR3 comprises 13 residues.

The rearrangement joins TRBV29-1 to TRBJ2-7; 7 bases agree with TRBD2. Germline V gives CDR1 SQVTM, CDR2 ANQGSEA. The V gene end was trimmed by 4 bases and the J gene end by 0 bases; junction bases not matched to a gene: 6. The CDR3 is 14 residues long. Written as DNA, the CDR3 is TGCAGCGTTGGGGAGCGGGGTATCTCCTACGAGCAGTACTTC. Protein: CSVGERGISYEQYF.

The chain employs TRBV19 and TRBJ2-3, with 10 bases fitting TRBD2. The CDR3 runs 17 residues. The junction had 4 bases not matched to a gene; V was cut back by 1 base and J by 0 bases. Germline-derived CDR1 and CDR2 are LNHDA and SQIVND (reference sequence). CDR3 sequence: CASSIGLAGPSTDTQYF. The CDR3 nucleotides read TGTGCCAGTAGTATAGGACTAGCGGGCCCTAGCACAGATACGCAGTATTTT.

The rearrangement links TRBV2 to TRBJ2-1; TRBD2 aligns across 10 bases. The V gene end was trimmed by 7 bases and the J gene end by 5 bases; junction bases not matched to a gene: 8. This CDR3 region has 15 residues. Germline-derived CDR1 and CDR2 are SNHLY and FYNNEI. For the CDR3, the DNA is TGTGCCAGCACCCTGGGGACTAGCGCAAACAATGAGCAGTTCTTC. It encodes CASTLGTSANNEQFF.

In the case of this clone: Distinct nucleotide sequences in the sample also encode this CDR3. This sequence joins TRBV5-1 and TRBJ2-5, with D possibly being TRBD1 (5 bases). V was shortened by 2 bases and J by 1 base, with 9 bases between the two germline ends. This CDR3 region has 14 residues. Germline-derived CDR1 and CDR2 are SGHRS and YFSETQ. CDR3 protein: CASSFGQTQETQYF. The CDR3 coding sequence is TGCGCCAGCAGCTTCGGACAAACCCAAGAGACCCAGTACTTC.

The rearrangement joins TRBV5-5 to TRBJ2-1; 7 bases align to TRBD2. J gave up 4 bases and V 4 bases, and 8 bases lay outside the gene matches. The V gene's germline CDR1 is SGHKS and CDR2 YYEKEE (reference sequence). The CDR3 spans 15 residues. CDR3 in amino acids: CASSAGSAGYNEQFF. CDR3 nucleotide sequence: TGTGCCAGCAGCGCCGGGTCAGCGGGGTACAATGAGCAGTTCTTC.

The sample holds a few counts of this clone. J is TRBJ2-2 and V is TRBV6-4; 8 bases map to TRBD2. Trimming removed 6 bases from V and 5 bases from J; junction bases left unmatched: 2. Germline V gives CDR1 MRHNA, CDR2 SNTAGT. The CDR3 covers 13 residues. The CDR3 DNA is TGTGCCAGCAGCCAGCGGGAGACCGGGGAGCTGTTTTTT. Residues: CASSQRETGELFF.

This clone has a handful of counts. The rearrangement uses TRBV6-1 and TRBJ2-7; TRBD2 agrees at 7 bases. CDR3 length equals 15 residues. V lost 2 bases to trimming and J lost 3 bases; unmatched junction nucleotides: 7. The germline V gene encodes CDR1 MNHNS and CDR2 SASEGT. CDR3 in DNA: TGTGCCAGCAGTGAAAAACACGGGGAGGGCTACGAGCAGTACTTC. Protein sequence: CASSEKHGEGYEQYF.

V is TRBV18 and J is TRBJ1-4; 7 positions match TRBD1. With 3 bases clipped from V and 4 bases from J, the junction kept 2 bases outside the gene matches. The CDR3 spans 14 residues. Germline values: CDR1 KGHSH, CDR2 LQKENI. CDR3 protein: CASSPGQNNEKLFF. The CDR3 DNA sequence: TGTGCCAGCTCACCGGGACAGAATAATGAAAAACTGTTTTTT.

The V gene is TRBV4-1, the J gene TRBJ1-4; 8 bases are shared with TRBD1. The CDR3 consists of 15 residues. Germline values: CDR1 MGHRA, CDR2 YSYEKL. With V trimmed by 3 bases and J by 3 bases, 3 bases remained unmatched. The CDR3 here is CASSQDREANEKLFF. DNA of the CDR3: TGCGCCAGCAGCCAGGACAGGGAGGCTAATGAAAAACTGTTTTTT.

The chain joins TRBV5-5 to TRBJ2-3; maybe TRBD2 (6 bases). The germline V and J ends were trimmed by 6 bases and 5 bases, with 22 bases remaining between them. The CDR3 totals 16 residues. Germline CDR1 reads SGHKS; CDR2 reads YYEKEE (reference sequence). Written as DNA, the CDR3 is TGTGCCAGCACCCGAGGAGGGATTGCGATGGGAGATACGCAGTATTTT. Translation gives CASTRGGIAMGDTQYF.

The V gene is TRBV4-3, the J gene TRBJ2-1; D possibly corresponds to TRBD2 (5 bases). The length of the CDR3 is 14 residues. V was clipped by 4 bases and J by 6 bases, with 13 bases between them. In germline, CDR1 is LGHNA, CDR2 YSLEER. The CDR3 sequence: CASSPQGSFNEQFF. The CDR3 coding sequence is TGCGCCAGCAGCCCTCAAGGGAGTTTCAATGAGCAGTTCTTC.

The rearrangement uses TRBV5-6 and TRBJ2-2, with D unclear. CDR3 length equals 14 residues. Between the trimmed V and J ends, which lost 3 bases and 0 bases, there was a span of 6 bases. Germline V gene sequence: CDR1 SGHDT, CDR2 YYEEEE. The CDR3 sequence: CASSSTPNTGELFF. DNA for the CDR3: TGTGCCAGCAGCTCGACACCGAACACCGGGGAGCTGTTTTTT. Variable domain in full (rest from reference TRBV5-6 and TRBJ2-2): DAGVTQSPTHLIKTRGQQVTLRCSPKSGHDTVSWYQQALGQGPQFIFQYYEEEERQRGNFPDRFSGHQFPNYSSELNVNALLLGDSALYLCASSSTPNTGELFFGEGSRLTVL.

The V gene is TRBV6-6, the J gene TRBJ2-3, with 9 bases lining up with TRBD2. Germline assignment: CDR1 MNHNY and CDR2 SVGAGI (reference sequence). V was pared by 6 bases and J by 2 bases, with 9 bases of the junction left unmatched. This CDR3 contains 16 residues. This CDR3 is CASRSPIAGDTDTQYF. Written as DNA, the CDR3 is TGTGCCAGCAGATCGCCCATAGCGGGAGACACAGATACGCAGTATTTT.

This chain links TRBV7-3 with TRBJ2-5; D gene unclear. The CDR3 sequence is 14 residues long. CDR1 SGHTA and CDR2 FQGTGA come from the germline V gene. V was cut by 4 bases and J by 4 bases, with 13 bases left in between. The CDR3 here is CASSYGSSGETQYF. CDR3 bases: TGTGCCAGCAGCTACGGGTCCTCCGGAGAGACCCAGTACTTC.

V is TRBV2 and J is TRBJ1-6; maybe TRBD1 (5 bases). V lost 9 bases to trimming and J lost 7 bases, with 19 bases between them. This CDR3 comprises 15 residues. Germline V CDR1 and CDR2: SNHLY, FYNNEI. CDR3 coding DNA: TGTGCCAGGTCCGTTGCCCGCGGGGGGAATTCACCCCTCCACTTT. Its protein product is CARSVARGGNSPLHF.

The V gene is TRBV7-2, the J gene TRBJ2-7; TRBD1 agrees at 8 bases. J was trimmed by 5 bases and V by 1 base; bases with no gene match: 4. Germline lookup yields CDR1 SGHTA and CDR2 FQGNSA. The CDR3 spans 14 residues. The CDR3 region is CASSLVQGANEQYF. The CDR3 region has the DNA TGTGCCAGCAGCTTAGTCCAGGGGGCTAACGAGCAGTACTTC.